This T cell receptor (beta chain) derives from a study of human T cells and chemical hapten exposure. Time point in this sample: healthy volunteer bleed at 6 weeks. Before extraction, the whole blood was not fractionated, and total RNA was taken from it. Whole-study results and caveats: TCRs above 1 in 1000 frequency did not change with DPC sensitization.

This clonotype has at least ten counts. Its antigen is undetermined. This CDR3 is built from 15 residues. Germline V gene data show CDR1 as SGHTA and CDR2 as FQGNSA. Trimming removed 1 base from V and 5 bases from J, with 14 bases in between. The library gave individual cDNA molecules unique molecular identifiers. MiXCR, run by TCRdb on the RACE reads, gives a single entry per CDR3 protein. The sample has about 70,000 distinct CDR3 sequences, about 6% seen once. The clonotype comes from a female donor in good health. Some clones in this sample may be carry-over from other donors' samples. Input material: whole blood. The genes are TRBV7-2 and TRBJ1-2; D gene uncertain. The CDR3 bases are TGTGCCAGCAGCTTAGTTCTGGAAACGGGGTATGGCTACACCTTC. Its protein is CASSLVLETGYGYTF.